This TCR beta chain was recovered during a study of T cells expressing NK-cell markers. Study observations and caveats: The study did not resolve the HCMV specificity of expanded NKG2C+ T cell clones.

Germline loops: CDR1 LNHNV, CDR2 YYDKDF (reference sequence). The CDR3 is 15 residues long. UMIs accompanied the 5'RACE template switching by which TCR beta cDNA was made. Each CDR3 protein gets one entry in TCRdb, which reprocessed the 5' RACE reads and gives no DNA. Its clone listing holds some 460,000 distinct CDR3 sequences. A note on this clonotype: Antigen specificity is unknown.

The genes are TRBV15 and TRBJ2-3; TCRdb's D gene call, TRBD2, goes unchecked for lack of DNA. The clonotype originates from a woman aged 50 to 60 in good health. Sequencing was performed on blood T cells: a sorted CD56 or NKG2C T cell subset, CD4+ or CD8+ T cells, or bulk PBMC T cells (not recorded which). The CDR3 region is CATSREGPGTDTQYF.